Following are 14 T cell receptor beta chains from one sample sequenced in a study of blood T cell repertoires in COVID-19. Data came from immunoSEQ multiplex PCR; TCRdb stores just in-frame clones and leaves some out. Here the sample spans about 320,000 clones, approximately 81% being singletons. Sequencing used PBMCs or T cells enriched from blood (not recorded which). Source of these receptors: a woman in her twenties or thirties who had been exposed to COVID-19.

This chain connects TRBV9 to TRBJ2-6; 8 bases are shared with TRBD1. CDR1 and CDR2 from the germline V gene are SGDLS and YYNGEE. J lost 4 bases, V lost 6 bases, and 15 bases had no gene match. The CDR3 spans 18 residues. CDR3 sequence: CASKGGQGSLRGANVLTF. DNA of the CDR3: TGTGCCAGCAAAGGAGGACAGGGCTCTCTAAGGGGGGCCAACGTCCTGACTTTC.

The chain combines TRBV6-1 with TRBJ1-6; D not certain. This CDR3 contains 13 residues. The V end was cut by 2 bases, the J end by 5 bases, with 4 bases between. Germline loops: CDR1 MNHNS, CDR2 SASEGT. The CDR3 bases are TGTGCCAGCAGTGAACAAAATAATTCACCCCTCCACTTT. It encodes CASSEQNNSPLHF.

The chain has TRBV27 and TRBJ2-2, with D possibly matching TRBD2 (5 bases). The V end was cut by 5 bases, the J end by 4 bases, with 14 bases between. The CDR3 contains 15 residues. Germline CDR1 and CDR2: MNHEY and SMNVEV (reference sequence). DNA of the CDR3: TGTGCCAGCAGTACCACCGGGGTGGGCACCGGGGAGCTGTTTTTT. It codes for CASSTTGVGTGELFF.

This clone appeared once. This chain links TRBV19 with TRBJ1-4, with D perhaps TRBD1 (6 bases). Germline CDR1 LNHDA, CDR2 SQIVND (reference sequence). This CDR3 region has 14 residues. The V end lost 4 bases, the J end lost 6 bases, and 12 bases lay between the germline ends. DNA of the CDR3: TGTGCCAGTAGTACATACAGGGAGTATGAAAAACTGTTTTTT. This encodes CASSTYREYEKLFF.

In its sample, this clone was seen a few times. The genes are TRBV7-9 and TRBJ1-1; 8 positions agree with TRBD1. The V and J ends lost 5 bases and 3 bases, in that order; junction bases with no gene match: 8. The CDR3 length is 15 residues. Germline V lookup: CDR1 SEHNR, CDR2 FQNEAQ (reference sequence). The CDR3 nucleotides read TGTGCCAGCAGCCCCCCGAGGGGACAGGACACTGAAGCTTTCTTT. Its translation: CASSPPRGQDTEAFF.

The rearrangement joins TRBV28 to TRBJ1-2, with D possibly matching TRBD1 (6 bases). Trimming took off 8 bases at V and 6 bases at J, with 19 bases between the two ends. The CDR3 loop spans 14 amino acids. Germline assignment: CDR1 MDHEN and CDR2 SYDVKM. CDR3 coding DNA: TGTGCCAGCCTTTACCCAAACAGGGATCATGGCTACACCTTC. It encodes CASLYPNRDHGYTF.

The chain couples TRBV9 to TRBJ2-7; a possible D gene is TRBD1 (6 bases). CDR3 length: 15 amino acids. Germline V gives CDR1 SGDLS, CDR2 YYNGEE. Trimming removed 1 base at V and 7 bases at J, with 18 bases between. The CDR3 nucleotides are TGTGCCAGCAGCGTATCTTCGGACAGTTCCAGAGAGCAGTACTTC. It is translated as CASSVSSDSSREQYF.

The rearrangement uses TRBV10-3 and TRBJ2-1; a possible D gene is TRBD2 (6 bases). The CDR3 spans 15 residues. CDR1 and CDR2 from the germline V gene are ENHRY and SYGVKD. The V gene lost 0 bases and the J gene lost 6 bases, with 12 bases spanning the gap. The CDR3 region is CAISESKGLANEQFF. The CDR3 region has the DNA TGTGCCATCAGTGAGTCAAAGGGACTGGCCAATGAGCAGTTCTTC.

The chain couples TRBV10-3 to TRBJ2-1; the match to TRBD2 covers 10 bases. Trimming cost V 2 bases and J 6 bases; bases outside gene matches: 4. The CDR3 length is 15 residues. The germline CDR1 and CDR2 sequences are ENHRY and SYGVKD. CDR3 DNA: TGTGCCATCAGTGAGACTAGCGGGGCCTCCAATGAGCAGTTCTTC. It specifies CAISETSGASNEQFF.

The V call is TRBV28, the J call TRBJ2-5; TRBD1 matches at 7 bases. Unmatched junction bases numbered 5, after V lost 5 bases and J lost 2 bases. From germline, CDR1 is MDHEN and CDR2 SYDVKM. The CDR3 sequence is 14 residues long. CDR3 nucleotides: TGTGCCAGCAGTCTAGGACAGGTTCAAGAGACCCAGTACTTC. Protein: CASSLGQVQETQYF.

The V and J genes are TRBV5-1 and TRBJ2-2; TRBD2 agrees at 11 bases. This CDR3 is built from 16 residues. Losses at the gene ends were 4 bases for V and 7 bases for J; bases not matched to a gene: 9. The germline V gene encodes CDR1 SGHRS and CDR2 YFSETQ. The chain's CDR3 is CASSDNRLAGRGELFF. In DNA form, the CDR3 reads TGCGCCAGCAGCGATAATAGACTAGCGGGACGCGGGGAGCTGTTTTTT.

J is TRBJ1-3 and V is TRBV5-1, with 8 bases identical to TRBD1. The CDR3 consists of 15 residues. V dropped 2 bases and J dropped 4; count of bases not matched to a gene: 5. Germline-derived CDR1 and CDR2 are SGHRS and YFSETQ. The CDR3 DNA is TGCGCCAGCAGCTTCGGACAGGGTCAGGGAAACACCATATATTTT. This sequence encodes CASSFGQGQGNTIYF.

The rearrangement uses TRBV24-1 and TRBJ2-2; 7 bases map to TRBD2. CDR1 KGHDR and CDR2 SFDVKD come from the germline V gene. The CDR3 spans 15 residues. Trimming cost V 5 bases and J 3 bases; bases outside gene matches: 5. The CDR3, as DNA: TGTGCCACCAGTGTCCCAGGGAGGGACACCGGGGAGCTGTTTTTT. Protein: CATSVPGRDTGELFF.

This chain uses TRBV5-1 with TRBJ1-1; D uncertain. CDR1 is SGHRS and CDR2 is YFSETQ in the germline V gene. The CDR3 covers 14 residues. V lost 1 base, J lost 1 base, and 8 bases lay in between. The CDR3: CASSLTPRNTEAFF. The CDR3 nucleotides are TGCGCCAGCAGCTTGACTCCGAGGAACACTGAAGCTTTCTTT.